These T cell receptor beta chains were read from a single sample in a study of T cell changes during pregnancy in multiple sclerosis. Produced via immunoSEQ multiplex PCR; TCRdb's table is partial and in-frame only. Here the sample spans roughly 50,000 clones, 92% being singletons. The starting material was CD4+ T cells from peripheral blood mononuclear cells, obtained in the third trimester of pregnancy. These receptors came from a female donor with multiple sclerosis, enrolled in a pregnancy study. The CDR3 runs from the conserved cysteine through the conserved F or W. A D gene is named only where the DNA matches it firmly. Clone size, where shown, is once, few, many, or a class for clones that have expanded.

j_gene	abundance	len	v_gene	d_gene	CDR3aa	CDR3nt
TRBJ1-2	once	16	TRBV6-1	TRBD1	CASSGGGDRGNYGYTF	TGTGCCAGCAGTGGAGGGGGGGACAGGGGAAACTATGGCTACACCTTC
TRBJ1-5	once	13	TRBV6-1	NA	CASSDRQYQPQHF	TGTGCCAGCAGTGATCGACAGTATCAGCCCCAGCATTTT
TRBJ2-1	few	17	TRBV5-1	NA	CASSFVGSRGVYNEQFF	TGCGCCAGCAGCTTTGTCGGATCGCGCGGGGTATACAATGAGCAGTTCTTC
TRBJ1-6	NA	16	TRBV9	NA	CASSPRGGSYNSPLHF	TGTGCCAGCAGCCCCCGGGGGGGCTCCTATAATTCACCCCTCCACTTT
TRBJ2-7	NA	14	TRBV19	NA	CASSLGGLFYEQYF	TGTGCCAGTAGTCTGGGGGGACTTTTCTACGAGCAGTACTTC
TRBJ2-7	NA	14	TRBV5-1	TRBD1	CASSFRDRAYEQYF	TGCGCCAGCAGCTTCCGGGACAGGGCCTACGAGCAGTACTTC
TRBJ1-2	once	14	TRBV6-6	NA	CASSPGVSSYGYTF	TGTGCCAGCAGTCCCGGGGTCAGCAGCTATGGCTACACCTTC
TRBJ2-7	NA	13	TRBV5-1	NA	CASSPGQTYEQYF	TGCGCCAGCAGCCCCGGACAGACCTACGAGCAGTACTTC
TRBJ2-2	NA	15	TRBV30	TRBD2	CAWVTPGLATGELFF	TGTGCCTGGGTTACACCGGGACTAGCAACCGGGGAGCTGTTTTTT
TRBJ2-7	NA	14	TRBV6-1	TRBD1	CASSPYSTGYEQYF	TGTGCCAGCAGTCCTTATTCGACAGGGTACGAGCAGTACTTC
TRBJ2-7	NA	13	TRBV5-4	NA	CASSSQGRGEQYF	TGTGCCAGCAGCTCTCAGGGGAGGGGCGAGCAGTACTTC
TRBJ1-2	once	16	TRBV25-1	TRBD1	CASSENADRASYGYTF	TGTGCCAGCAGTGAAAACGCGGACAGGGCGAGCTATGGCTACACCTTC
TRBJ1-2	NA	14	TRBV5-1	TRBD1	CASSRAGQDNGYTF	TGCGCCAGCAGCAGGGCAGGACAGGACAATGGCTACACCTTC
TRBJ2-1	NA	17	TRBV7-3	TRBD2	CASSLTLGLAGNNEQFF	TGTGCCAGCAGCTTAACCCTGGGACTAGCGGGAAACAATGAGCAGTTCTTC
TRBJ1-1	NA	14	TRBV10-2	NA	CASSEPGERTEAFF	TGCGCCAGCAGTGAGCCCGGGGAAAGGACTGAAGCTTTCTTT
TRBJ2-5	NA	14	TRBV5-4	NA	CASSLASGQETQYF	TGTGCCAGCAGCTTGGCCTCAGGTCAAGAGACCCAGTACTTC
TRBJ1-4	NA	15	TRBV14	TRBD1	CASSPAQGGNEKLFF	TGTGCCAGCAGCCCCGCACAGGGGGGGAATGAAAAACTGTTTTTT
TRBJ1-4	NA	13	TRBV30	NA	CAWSVSPGEKLFF	TGTGCCTGGAGTGTCTCGCCCGGGGAAAAACTGTTTTTT
TRBJ2-2	NA	15	TRBV6-6	TRBD1	CASSREQGASGELFF	TGTGCCAGCAGTAGGGAGCAGGGGGCCTCCGGGGAGCTGTTTTTT
TRBJ1-6	NA	13	TRBV7-2	NA	CASSLKRGSPLHF	TGTGCCAGCAGCTTAAAAAGGGGCTCACCCCTCCACTTT
TRBJ2-1	NA	19	TRBV6-1	TRBD2	CASSENSGSARGSYNEQFF	TGTGCCAGCAGTGAAAATAGCGGGAGCGCCCGGGGCTCCTACAATGAGCAGTTCTTC
TRBJ1-4	NA	16	TRBV2	NA	CATQWGLGSTNEKLFF	TGTGCCACCCAGTGGGGGCTTGGTAGCACTAATGAAAAACTGTTTTTT
TRBJ2-2	NA	11	TRBV5-1	NA	CASRGAGELFF	TGCGCCAGCAGAGGGGCCGGGGAGCTGTTTTTT
TRBJ1-2	NA	17	TRBV4-1	TRBD1	CASSQDSRRGTGVGYTF	TGCGCCAGCAGCCAAGATAGTAGGAGGGGGACAGGGGTGGGCTACACCTTC
TRBJ2-3	NA	16	TRBV5-1	TRBD2	CASSLSSGRSTDTQYF	TGCGCCAGCAGCTTGTCTAGCGGGAGGAGCACAGATACGCAGTATTTT
TRBJ1-6	NA	16	TRBV5-1	NA	CASSYTGSAYNSPLHF	TGCGCCAGCAGCTACACAGGGAGCGCCTATAATTCACCCCTCCACTTT
TRBJ2-1	NA	18	TRBV7-6	TRBD2	CASSQSASGGITRNEQFF	TGTGCCAGCAGCCAGTCGGCTAGCGGGGGGATAACTCGGAATGAGCAGTTCTTC
TRBJ2-4	NA	14	TRBV7-9	TRBD1	CASSSRGLRNIQYF	TGTGCCAGCAGCTCCAGGGGGCTGCGGAACATTCAGTACTTC
TRBJ2-5	NA	13	TRBV7-9	NA	CASSLAGSETQYF	TGTGCCAGCAGCTTAGCAGGGAGCGAGACCCAGTACTTC
TRBJ2-7	NA	13	TRBV6-5	TRBD1	CATRTGASYEQYF	TGTGCCACCCGAACAGGGGCCTCCTACGAGCAGTACTTC
TRBJ2-7	NA	16	TRBV4-2	NA	CASSQGQGSRSYEQYF	TGTGCCAGCAGCCAAGGTCAGGGCTCCCGGTCCTACGAGCAGTACTTC
TRBJ2-5	NA	15	TRBV6-5	TRBD2	CASSIQREGWETQYF	TGTGCCAGCAGTATTCAGCGGGAGGGCTGGGAGACCCAGTACTTC
TRBJ1-1	once	15	TRBV15	NA	CATSRGGAGMTEAFF	TGTGCCACCAGCAGAGGCGGTGCAGGGATGACTGAAGCTTTCTTT
TRBJ2-1	NA	17	TRBV7-2	TRBD2	CASSFSGRGGGYNEQFF	TGTGCCAGCAGCTTCTCAGGCCGTGGGGGGGGGTACAATGAGCAGTTCTTC
TRBJ2-1	NA	13	TRBV18	TRBD1	CASSPNRGLEQFF	TGTGCCAGCTCACCTAACAGGGGGCTGGAGCAGTTCTTC
TRBJ2-7	NA	15	TRBV5-5	TRBD2	CASSFGGTGIYEQYF	TGTGCCAGCAGCTTCGGGGGGACTGGGATCTACGAGCAGTACTTC
TRBJ1-5	NA	15	TRBV5-4	NA	CASSLDSGGNQPQHF	TGTGCCAGCAGCTTAGACTCCGGAGGCAATCAGCCCCAGCATTTT
TRBJ2-2	NA	16	TRBV7-3	NA	CASSLRPGMDTGELFF	TGTGCCAGCAGCTTAAGGCCAGGGATGGACACCGGGGAGCTGTTTTTT
TRBJ1-1	few	13	TRBV7-9	NA	CASSLEGNTEAFF	TGTGCCAGCAGCTTGGAGGGAAACACTGAAGCTTTCTTT
TRBJ1-4	NA	13	TRBV15	NA	CATSRDLNEKLFF	TGTGCCACCAGCAGAGATCTTAATGAAAAACTGTTTTTT
TRBJ1-1	NA	16	TRBV6-6	TRBD1	CASSGRDRGPNTEAFF	TGTGCCAGCAGTGGAAGAGACAGGGGACCGAACACTGAAGCTTTCTTT
TRBJ2-7	NA	16	TRBV6-1	TRBD1	CASSEGGTGGMYEQYF	TGTGCCAGCAGTGAAGGTGGGACAGGGGGGATGTACGAGCAGTACTTC
TRBJ2-7	NA	17	TRBV27	NA	CASSFRAVAAGSYEQYF	TGTGCCAGCAGTTTTCGCGCGGTTGCAGCGGGCTCCTACGAGCAGTACTTC
TRBJ2-7	NA	14	TRBV30	TRBD1	CAWNTEDRDYEQYF	TGTGCCTGGAATACGGAGGACAGGGACTACGAGCAGTACTTC